This T cell receptor (beta chain) came from a study of OX40 agonist ivuxolimab in advanced cancers. Background on the study: With ivuxolimab, an agonistic anti-OX40 (CD134) antibody, patients were treated.

Whole-study findings and limits: Expanded clones were, on average, more numerous among CD8+ T cells than CD4+. Near-lowest levels of clonal expansion characterized partial responders at 0.1-3.0 mg/kg.

Researchers took blood at baseline, on cycle 4 day 1, and on cycle 7 day 1. As to this clone: The target antigen is unknown.

Assay: immunoSEQ multiplex PCR; the TCRdb copy retains only in-frame clones and omits some. The table records 48,000 or so clones, around 80% of them present only once. The CDR3 runs to 16 residues. Germline V gene sequence: CDR1 MGHRA, CDR2 YSYEKL. V was cut by 2 bases and J by 3 bases, with 15 bases left in between. Material: CD4+ or CD8+ T cells sorted from blood, obtained in a trial of the OX40 agonist ivuxolimab. This TCR came from an adult with an advanced solid tumor such as melanoma, head and neck, liver or kidney cancer. The V gene is TRBV4-1, the J gene TRBJ2-3, with D unresolved. The CDR3 DNA reads as TGCGCCAGCAGCCAACAGTTACTTGGGCTTACAGATACGCAGTATTTT. Translated, it gives CASSQQLLGLTDTQYF.